The T cell receptor (beta chain) under discussion was sequenced for a study of blood T cell repertoires in COVID-19. Study at large: Acute and convalescent COVID-19 specimens originated in the United States, Italy and Spain.

Looked up from germline, CDR1 is SGHRS and CDR2 is YFSETQ. The V and J ends lost 2 bases and 4 bases respectively, with 13 bases between them. The CDR3 is made up of 14 amino acids. TCRdb's table, derived via immunoSEQ multiplex PCR, lists solely in-frame clones and lacks some. The sample consists of 120,000 to 150,000 clones, approximately 84% of them appearing once. This chain links TRBV5-1 with TRBJ2-7; D may be TRBD1 (6 bases). The receptor was derived from a human donor in a cohort sampled during active COVID-19. Sequenced sample: peripheral blood. In DNA, the CDR3 is TGCGCCAGCAGCTTAGTAAGTGGGACATACGAGCAGTACTTC. Its translation is CASSLVSGTYEQYF.